This T cell receptor beta chain was sequenced during a study of T cell repertoires in cytomegalovirus infection. Background on the study: Based on public TCR beta signatures, there were indications of CMV infection and of a matching HLA type.

Germline-derived CDR1 and CDR2 are MNHNS and SASEGT. V lost 4 bases to trimming and J lost 4 bases, with 31 bases between them. The CDR3 spans 20 residues. TCRdb recomputed calls from the reads with MiXCR, one row per CDR3 protein. The sample contains approximately 500,000 distinct CDR3 sequences, 16% of which appear only once. In its sample, this clonotype was seen many times. This chain uses TRBV6-1 with TRBJ2-5; a weak D match, TRBD1 (7 bases). This sequence was found in a human donor in good health (CMV status not recorded). Some clones in this sample may be carry-over from other donors' samples. Sequencing was carried out using CD8+ T cells from PBMCs. This CDR3 is CASSGRQGEVAALSRETQYF. CDR3 nucleotides: TGTGCCAGCAGTGGGAGGCAGGGGGAGGTAGCGGCCCTGTCCAGAGAGACCCAGTACTTC.